The sample holds one count of the clone carrying this TCR beta chain. Produced via immunoSEQ multiplex PCR; TCRdb's table is partial and in-frame only. The data contain roughly 180,000 clones, 80% to 95% of them singletons. These data belong to a study of T cell responses to AZD1222 COVID-19 vaccine. CDR1 and CDR2 (germline): SGHRS, YFSETQ. The CDR3 has 16 residues. J lost 5 bases, V lost 0 bases, and 10 bases had no gene match. This rearrangement joins TRBV5-1 to TRBJ2-5, with 7 bases aligning to TRBD1. This TCR was recovered from an adult who received the AZD1222 COVID-19 vaccine. This material consisted of peripheral blood, taken 28 days after the second AZD1222 dose. CDR3 residues: CASSLGDRASGETQYF. As DNA, the CDR3 is TGCGCCAGCAGCTTGGGCGACAGGGCTTCTGGGGAGACCCAGTACTTC.